This entry concerns a single TCR beta chain. Its antigen is still unknown. V lost 6 bases to trimming and J lost 4 bases, with 15 bases between them. The CDR3 consists of 15 residues. Germline CDR1 MNHEY, CDR2 SMNVEV (reference sequence). Using RNA transcripts, the TCR beta CDR3 regions were amplified. HTBI primers were used in a first-round RT-PCR, which preceded a second-round multiplex PCR. MiXCR was run by TCRdb on the multiplex PCR reads, yielding one entry per CDR3 protein. The table records 200,000 to 250,000 distinct CDR3 sequences, 20% to 25% of them present only once. This record belongs to a study of Graves' ophthalmopathy and Graves' hyperthyroidism. Findings and limits, study-wide: Distinction of ophthalmopathy from stable hyperthyroidism by a 13-signature model reached almost 90% sensitivity and more than 65% specificity.

The source is a woman aged 45-65 years with Graves' ophthalmopathy. The chain joins TRBV27 to TRBJ2-2, with D tentatively TRBD2 (7 bases). The sequencing sample was made of peripheral blood. This CDR3 is CASRTSAGATGELFF. The CDR3 DNA sequence: TGTGCCAGCAGAACAAGCGCGGGGGCCACCGGGGAGCTGTTTTTT.